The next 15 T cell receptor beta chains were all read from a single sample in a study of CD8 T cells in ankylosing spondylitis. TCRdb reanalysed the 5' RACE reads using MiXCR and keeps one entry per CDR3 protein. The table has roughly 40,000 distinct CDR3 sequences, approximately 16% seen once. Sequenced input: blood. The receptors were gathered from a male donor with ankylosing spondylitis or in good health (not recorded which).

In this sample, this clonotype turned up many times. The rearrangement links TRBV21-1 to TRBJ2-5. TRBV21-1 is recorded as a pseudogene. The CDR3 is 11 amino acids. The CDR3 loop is CASSTEETQYF. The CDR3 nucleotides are TGTGCCAGCAGCACCGAAGAGACCCAGTACTTC.

The CDR3 DNA reads as TGTGCCAGCAGCCCGGGACAGATTCAAGAGACCCAGTACTTC. It codes for CASSPGQIQETQYF. The genes are TRBV7-7 and TRBJ2-5; 7 nucleotides agree with TRBD1. This CDR3 has 14 residues. V lost 5 bases to trimming and J lost 2 bases; unmatched junction nucleotides: 5. CDR1 and CDR2 from the germline V gene are SSHAT and FNYEAQ (reference sequence).

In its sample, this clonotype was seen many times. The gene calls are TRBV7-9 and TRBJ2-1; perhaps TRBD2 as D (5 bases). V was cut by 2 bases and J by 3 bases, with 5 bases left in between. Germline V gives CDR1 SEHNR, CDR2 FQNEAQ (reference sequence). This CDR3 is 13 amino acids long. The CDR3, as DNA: TGTGCCAGCAGCTTACGGGGCTACAATGAGCAGTTCTTC. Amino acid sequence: CASSLRGYNEQFF.

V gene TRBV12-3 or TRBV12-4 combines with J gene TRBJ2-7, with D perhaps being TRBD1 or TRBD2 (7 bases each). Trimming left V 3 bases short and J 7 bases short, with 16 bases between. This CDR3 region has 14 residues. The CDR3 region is CASSLKGRGGEQYF. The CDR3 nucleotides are TGTGCCAGCAGTTTGAAGGGCAGGGGGGGAGAGCAGTACTTC.

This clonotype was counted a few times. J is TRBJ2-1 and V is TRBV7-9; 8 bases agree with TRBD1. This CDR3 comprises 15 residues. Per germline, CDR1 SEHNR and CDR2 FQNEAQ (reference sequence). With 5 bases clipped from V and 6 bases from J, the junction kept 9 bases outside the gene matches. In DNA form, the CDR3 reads TGTGCCAGCAGCCGCGGACAGGGCTTTGGCAATGAGCAGTTCTTC. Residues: CASSRGQGFGNEQFF.

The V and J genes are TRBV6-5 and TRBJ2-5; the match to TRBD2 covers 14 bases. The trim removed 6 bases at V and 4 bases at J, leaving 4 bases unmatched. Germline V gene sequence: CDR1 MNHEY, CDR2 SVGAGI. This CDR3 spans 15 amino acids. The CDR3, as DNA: TGTGCCAGCAGACCCGGGACTAGCGGGAGAGAGACCCAGTACTTC. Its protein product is CASRPGTSGRETQYF.

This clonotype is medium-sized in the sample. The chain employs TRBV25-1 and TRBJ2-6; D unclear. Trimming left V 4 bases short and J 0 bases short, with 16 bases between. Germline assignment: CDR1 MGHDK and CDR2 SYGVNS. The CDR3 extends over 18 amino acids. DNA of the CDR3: TGTGCCAGCAGTGGAAAGAAGAAACGGCCCTCTGGGGCCAACGTCCTGACTTTC. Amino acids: CASSGKKKRPSGANVLTF. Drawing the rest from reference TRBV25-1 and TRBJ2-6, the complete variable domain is EADIYQTPRYLVIGTGKKITLECSQTMGHDKMYWYQQDPGMELHLIHYSYGVNSTEKGDLSSESTVSRIRTEHFPLTLESARPSHTSQYLCASSGKKKRPSGANVLTFGAGSRLTVL.

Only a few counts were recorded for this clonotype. This CDR3 reads CASLTVDEQFF. The CDR3 DNA is TGTGCCAGCCTCACGGTCGATGAGCAGTTCTTC. V and J are TRBV28 and TRBJ2-1; D gene ambiguous. Trimming left V 8 bases short and J 8 bases short, with 10 bases between. This CDR3 spans 11 amino acids. From germline, CDR1 is MDHEN and CDR2 SYDVKM.

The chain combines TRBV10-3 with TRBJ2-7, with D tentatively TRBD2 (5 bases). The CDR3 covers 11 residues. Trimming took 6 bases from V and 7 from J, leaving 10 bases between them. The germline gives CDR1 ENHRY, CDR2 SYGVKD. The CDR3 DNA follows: TGTGCCATCAGGGGGAGTGGTGAGCAGTACTTC. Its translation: CAIRGSGEQYF.

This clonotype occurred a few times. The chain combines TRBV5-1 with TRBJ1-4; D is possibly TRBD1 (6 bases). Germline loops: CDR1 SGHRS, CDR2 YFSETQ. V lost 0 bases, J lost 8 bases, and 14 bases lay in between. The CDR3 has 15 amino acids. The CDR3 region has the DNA TGCGCCAGCAGCTTGGGTACAGCAAGGGGGGAAAAACTGTTTTTT. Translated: CASSLGTARGEKLFF.

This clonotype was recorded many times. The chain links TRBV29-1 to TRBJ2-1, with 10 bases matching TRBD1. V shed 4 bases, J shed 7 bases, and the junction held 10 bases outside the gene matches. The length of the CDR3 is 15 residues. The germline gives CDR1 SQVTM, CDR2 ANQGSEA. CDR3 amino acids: CSVGPPRDRGNEQFF. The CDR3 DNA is TGCAGCGTTGGTCCCCCCCGGGACAGGGGAAATGAGCAGTTCTTC.

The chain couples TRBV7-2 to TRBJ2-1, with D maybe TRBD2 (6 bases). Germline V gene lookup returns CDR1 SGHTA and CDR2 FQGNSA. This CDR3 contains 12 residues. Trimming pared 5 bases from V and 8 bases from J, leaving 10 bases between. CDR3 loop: CASSDTSYEQFF. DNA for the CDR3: TGTGCCAGCAGCGATACTAGCTATGAGCAGTTCTTC.

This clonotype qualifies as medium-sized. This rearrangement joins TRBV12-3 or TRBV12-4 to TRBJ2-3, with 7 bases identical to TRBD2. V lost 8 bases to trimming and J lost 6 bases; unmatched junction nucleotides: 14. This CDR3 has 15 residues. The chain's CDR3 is CASLSGGRMWDTQYF. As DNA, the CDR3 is TGTGCCAGCCTGTCGGGCGGGAGAATGTGGGATACGCAGTATTTT.

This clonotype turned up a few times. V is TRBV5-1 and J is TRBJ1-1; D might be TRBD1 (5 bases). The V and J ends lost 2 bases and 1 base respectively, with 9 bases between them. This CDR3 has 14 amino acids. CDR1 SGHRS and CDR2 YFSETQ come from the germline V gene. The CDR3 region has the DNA TGCGCCAGCAGCTTTGGGGGAGGGAACACTGAAGCTTTCTTT. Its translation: CASSFGGGNTEAFF.

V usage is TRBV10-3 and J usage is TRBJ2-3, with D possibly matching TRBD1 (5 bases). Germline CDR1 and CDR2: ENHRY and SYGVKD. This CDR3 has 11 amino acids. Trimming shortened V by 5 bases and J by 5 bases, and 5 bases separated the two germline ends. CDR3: CAISQGDTQYF. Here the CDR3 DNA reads TGTGCCATCAGTCAGGGAGATACGCAGTATTTT.